The present T cell receptor beta chain was sequenced within a study of OX40 agonist ivuxolimab in advanced cancers. On this clone: Its matching antigen is unknown.

Germline loops: CDR1 SQVTM, CDR2 ANQGSEA. The V gene lost 6 bases and the J gene lost 2 bases, with 16 bases spanning the gap. CDR3 length: 14 amino acids. The table came from immunoSEQ multiplex PCR; TCRdb's copy has only in-frame clones and leaves some out. In the table there are around 80,000 clones, about 85% of which are singletons. Overall study results and limits: Mean expanded clone counts were higher in CD8+ than CD4+ T cells. Partial responders receiving 0.1-3.0 mg/kg showed among the lowest clonal expansion. Blood T cells, both CD4+ and CD8+, expanded clonally by week 6 at 0.1 to 3.0 mg/kg. The specificity for antigen of the expanded peripheral T cells was not determined.

The material was CD4+ or CD8+ T cells sorted from blood, obtained in a trial of the OX40 agonist ivuxolimab. The sequence derives from an adult with an advanced solid tumor such as melanoma, head and neck, liver or kidney cancer. This chain connects TRBV29-1 to TRBJ1-1, with D possibly matching TRBD1 (5 bases). CDR3 sequence (DNA): TGCAGCGTCCAAATGGGGCAGGCTAACACTGAAGCTTTCTTT. It translates to CSVQMGQANTEAFF.